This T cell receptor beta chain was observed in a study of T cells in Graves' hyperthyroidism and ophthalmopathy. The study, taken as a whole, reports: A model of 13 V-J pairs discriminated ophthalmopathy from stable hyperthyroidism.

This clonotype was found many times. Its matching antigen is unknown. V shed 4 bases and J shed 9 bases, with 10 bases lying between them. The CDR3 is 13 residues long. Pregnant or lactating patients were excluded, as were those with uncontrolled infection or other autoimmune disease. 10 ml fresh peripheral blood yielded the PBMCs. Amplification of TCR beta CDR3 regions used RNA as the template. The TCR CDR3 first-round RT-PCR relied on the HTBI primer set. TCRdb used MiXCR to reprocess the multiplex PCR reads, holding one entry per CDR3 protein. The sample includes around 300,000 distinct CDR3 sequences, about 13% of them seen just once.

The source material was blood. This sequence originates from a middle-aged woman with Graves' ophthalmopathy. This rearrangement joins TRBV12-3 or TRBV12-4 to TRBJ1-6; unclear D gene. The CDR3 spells CASSSGPLSPLHF. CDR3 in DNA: TGTGCCAGCAGTTCCGGCCCTCTTTCACCCCTCCACTTT.